These 10 T cell receptor beta chains share one sample of origin, sequenced in a study of identical twins. A single record per CDR3 protein comes from TCRdb applying MiXCR to the 5' RACE reads. The table lists some 630,000 distinct CDR3 sequences, roughly 7.1% of them singletons, with around 1.6% in the top ten. This sample also belongs to another study, concerning yellow fever vaccine responses in identical twins.

The material sequenced was PBMCs. These receptors came from a woman younger than 30 in good health.

This clonotype was counted a few times. V usage is TRBV3-1 and J usage is TRBJ2-5, with D perhaps TRBD2 (5 bases). Germline V lookup: CDR1 LGHDT, CDR2 YNNKEL (reference sequence). The CDR3 is made up of 14 amino acids. V shed 1 base and J shed 5 bases, with 11 bases lying between them. The DNA for the CDR3 is TGTGCCAGCAGCCAAGGTGGGGAGTCGGAGACCCAGTACTTC. It translates to CASSQGGESETQYF.

The chain employs TRBV5-1 and TRBJ1-4, with a tentative D call TRBD1 (5 bases). CDR1 and CDR2 (germline): SGHRS, YFSETQ. The CDR3 loop spans 15 amino acids. Trimming removed 2 bases from V and 1 base from J, with 9 bases in between. CDR3 in amino acids: CASSFQGGTNEKLFF. CDR3 nucleotides: TGCGCCAGCAGCTTTCAGGGCGGAACTAATGAAAAACTGTTTTTT. Together with reference TRBV5-1 and TRBJ1-4, the CDR3 gives the full variable domain: KAGVTQTPRYLIKTRGQQVTLSCSPISGHRSVSWYQQTPGQGLQFLFEYFSETQRNKGNFPGRFSGRQFSNSRSEMNVSTLELGDSALYLCASSFQGGTNEKLFFGSGTQLSVL.

This clonotype has at least ten counts. The rearrangement joins TRBV27 to TRBJ1-4, with D perhaps TRBD1 (5 bases). Germline V gene sequence: CDR1 MNHEY, CDR2 SMNVEV (reference sequence). This CDR3 has 12 amino acids. V lost 11 bases and J lost 8, with 15 bases in between. The CDR3 loop is CASGTDREKLFF. In DNA, the CDR3 is TGTGCCTCCGGGACTGATCGCGAAAAACTGTTTTTT.

The V and J genes are TRBV6-1 and TRBJ1-1; 9 bases align to TRBD1. V gave up 5 bases and J gave up 4 bases; unmatched junction bases: 8. Germline V gene lookup returns CDR1 MNHNS and CDR2 SASEGT. This CDR3 region has 15 residues. CDR3 nucleotides: TGTGCCAGCAGTCAATGGGACAGGGAAGCCACTGAAGCTTTCTTT. Its protein is CASSQWDREATEAFF.

The V call is TRBV4-1, the J call TRBJ2-1; 9 bases align to TRBD1. Losses at the gene ends were 5 bases for V and 7 bases for J; bases not matched to a gene: 12. The CDR3 contains 16 residues. Germline V gives CDR1 MGHRA, CDR2 YSYEKL. The chain's CDR3 is CASSIRTGDLGNEQFF. The DNA of the CDR3 is TGCGCCAGCAGCATCCGGACAGGGGATCTTGGGAATGAGCAGTTCTTC.

This clonotype was counted ten times or more. The rearrangement joins TRBV29-1 to TRBJ1-1, with 10 bases fitting TRBD1. J gave up 1 base and V 7 bases, and 12 bases lay outside the gene matches. The CDR3 is 16 amino acids. Germline CDR1 SQVTM, CDR2 ANQGSEA. The CDR3 loop is CSARGATGGGNTEAFF. Here the CDR3 DNA reads TGCAGCGCCCGGGGGGCGACAGGGGGCGGGAACACTGAAGCTTTCTTT.

The table lists this clonotype with a few counts. The chain links TRBV11-1 to TRBJ2-2; D might be TRBD2 (6 bases). This CDR3 comprises 13 residues. The germline V gene has CDR1 SGHAT and CDR2 FQDESV (reference sequence). The germline V and J ends were trimmed by 5 bases and 7 bases, with 11 bases remaining between them. CDR3 region: CASSGPRGGELFF. The CDR3 region has the DNA TGTGCCAGCAGCGGGCCGCGGGGCGGGGAGCTGTTTTTT. Supplemented by reference TRBV11-1 and TRBJ2-2, the full variable domain reads EAEVAQSPRYKITEKSQAVAFWCDPISGHATLYWYRQILGQGPELLVQFQDESVVDDSQLPKDRFSAERLKGVDSTLKIQPAELGDSAMYLCASSGPRGGELFFGEGSRLTVL.

The rearrangement links TRBV3-1 to TRBJ2-1; a possible D gene is TRBD2 (6 bases). V was cut by 1 base and J by 2 bases, with 12 bases left in between. This CDR3 contains 16 residues. Germline V gene sequence: CDR1 LGHDT, CDR2 YNNKEL (reference sequence). Written as DNA, the CDR3 is TGTGCCAGCAGCCAAGGGAAGGGCGGGACCTACAATGAGCAGTTCTTC. Translating it yields CASSQGKGGTYNEQFF.

The V and J genes are TRBV11-2 and TRBJ2-1; D is possibly TRBD2 (5 bases). There are 15 residues in the CDR3. Germline CDR1 and CDR2: SGHAT and FQNNGV. The ends were cut back, 3 bases at V and 3 bases at J, with 12 bases in the middle. CDR3 in DNA: TGTGCCAGCAGCTTCTCTTCGGGAAACTACAATGAGCAGTTCTTC. Amino acids: CASSFSSGNYNEQFF.

This chain uses TRBV25-1 with TRBJ2-7, with 8 bases identical to TRBD1. Germline-derived CDR1 and CDR2 are MGHDK and SYGVNS. Unmatched junction bases numbered 6, after V lost 5 bases and J lost 0 bases. The CDR3 totals 15 residues. Written as DNA, the CDR3 is TGTGCCAGCAGTCTTCGGGACAGGACCTCCTACGAGCAGTACGTC. It is translated as CASSLRDRTSYEQYV.